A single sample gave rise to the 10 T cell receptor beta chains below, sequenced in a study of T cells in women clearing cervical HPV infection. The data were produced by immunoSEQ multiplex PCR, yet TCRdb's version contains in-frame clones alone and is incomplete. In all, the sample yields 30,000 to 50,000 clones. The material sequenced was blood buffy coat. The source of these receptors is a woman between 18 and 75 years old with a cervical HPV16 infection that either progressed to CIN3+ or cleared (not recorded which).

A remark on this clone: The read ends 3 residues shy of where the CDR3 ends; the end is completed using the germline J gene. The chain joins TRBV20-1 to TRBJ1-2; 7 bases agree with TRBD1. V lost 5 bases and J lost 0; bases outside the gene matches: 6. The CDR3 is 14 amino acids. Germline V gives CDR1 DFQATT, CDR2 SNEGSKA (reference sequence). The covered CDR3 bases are TGCAGTGCTGAACAGGGGCCACCTAACTATGGC. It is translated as CSAEQGPPNYG. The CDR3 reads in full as CSAEQGPPNYGYTF.

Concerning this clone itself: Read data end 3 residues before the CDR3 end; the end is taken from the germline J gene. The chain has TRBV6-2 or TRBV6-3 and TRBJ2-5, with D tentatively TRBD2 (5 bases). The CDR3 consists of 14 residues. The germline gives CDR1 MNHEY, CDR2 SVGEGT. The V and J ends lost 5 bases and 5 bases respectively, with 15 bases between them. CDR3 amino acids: CASSPLGAEETQYF. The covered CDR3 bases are TGTGCCAGCAGTCCCTTAGGAGCGGAGGAGACC.

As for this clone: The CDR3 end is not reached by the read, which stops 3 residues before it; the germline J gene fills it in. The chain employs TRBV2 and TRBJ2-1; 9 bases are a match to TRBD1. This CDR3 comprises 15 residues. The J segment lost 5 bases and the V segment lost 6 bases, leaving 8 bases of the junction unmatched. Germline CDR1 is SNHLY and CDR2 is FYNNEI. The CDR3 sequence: CASRIDRGLNNEQFF. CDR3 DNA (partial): TGTGCCAGCAGGATAGACAGGGGGTTAAACAATGAG.

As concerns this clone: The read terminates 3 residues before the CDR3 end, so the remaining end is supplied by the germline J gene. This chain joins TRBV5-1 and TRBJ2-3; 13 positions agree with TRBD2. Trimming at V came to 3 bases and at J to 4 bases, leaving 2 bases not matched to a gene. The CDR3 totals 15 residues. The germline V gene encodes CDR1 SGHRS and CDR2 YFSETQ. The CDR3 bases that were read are TGCGCCAGCAGCTACGGGACTAGCGGGGCAGATACG. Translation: CASSYGTSGADT. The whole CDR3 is CASSYGTSGADTQYF.

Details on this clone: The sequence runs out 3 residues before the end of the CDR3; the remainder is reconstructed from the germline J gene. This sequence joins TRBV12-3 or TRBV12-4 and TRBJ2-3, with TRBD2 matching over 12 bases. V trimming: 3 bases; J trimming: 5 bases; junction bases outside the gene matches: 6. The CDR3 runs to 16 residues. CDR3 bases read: TGTGCCAGCAGTTTCCTAGCGGGGGGGCTGGTAGATACG. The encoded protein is CASSFLAGGLVDT. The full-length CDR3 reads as CASSFLAGGLVDTQYF.

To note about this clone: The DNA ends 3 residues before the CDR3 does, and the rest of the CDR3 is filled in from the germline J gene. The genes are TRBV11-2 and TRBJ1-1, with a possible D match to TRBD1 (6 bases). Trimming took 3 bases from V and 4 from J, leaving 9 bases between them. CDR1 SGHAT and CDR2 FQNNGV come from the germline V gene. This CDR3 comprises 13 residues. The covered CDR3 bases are TGTGCCAGCAGCTTGGACAGAGGCACTGAA. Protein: CASSLDRGTE. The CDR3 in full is CASSLDRGTEAFF.

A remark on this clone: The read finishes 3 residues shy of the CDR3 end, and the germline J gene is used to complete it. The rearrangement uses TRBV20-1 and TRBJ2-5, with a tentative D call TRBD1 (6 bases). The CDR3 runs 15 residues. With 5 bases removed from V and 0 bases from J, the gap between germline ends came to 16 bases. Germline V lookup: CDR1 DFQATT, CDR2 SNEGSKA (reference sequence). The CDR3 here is CSARRQGSYQETQYF. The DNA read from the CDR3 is TGCAGTGCTCGTCGGCAGGGGAGTTACCAAGAGACC.

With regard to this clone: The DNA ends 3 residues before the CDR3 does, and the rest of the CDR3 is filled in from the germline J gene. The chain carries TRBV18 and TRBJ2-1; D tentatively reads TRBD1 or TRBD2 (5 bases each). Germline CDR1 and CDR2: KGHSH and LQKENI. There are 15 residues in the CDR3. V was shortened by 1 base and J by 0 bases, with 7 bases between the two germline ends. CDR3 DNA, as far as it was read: TGTGCCAGCTCACCACAGGGGAGCTCCTACAATGAG. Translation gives CASSPQGSSYNE. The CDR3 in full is CASSPQGSSYNEQFF.

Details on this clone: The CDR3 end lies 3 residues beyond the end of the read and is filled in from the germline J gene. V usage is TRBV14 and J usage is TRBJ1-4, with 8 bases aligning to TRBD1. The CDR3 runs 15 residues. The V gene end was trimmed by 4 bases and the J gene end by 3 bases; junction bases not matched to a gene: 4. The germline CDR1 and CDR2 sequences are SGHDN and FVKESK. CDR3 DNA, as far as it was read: TGTGCCAGCAGCCCTGGACAGGGCCCTAATGAAAAA. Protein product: CASSPGQGPNEK. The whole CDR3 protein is CASSPGQGPNEKLFF.

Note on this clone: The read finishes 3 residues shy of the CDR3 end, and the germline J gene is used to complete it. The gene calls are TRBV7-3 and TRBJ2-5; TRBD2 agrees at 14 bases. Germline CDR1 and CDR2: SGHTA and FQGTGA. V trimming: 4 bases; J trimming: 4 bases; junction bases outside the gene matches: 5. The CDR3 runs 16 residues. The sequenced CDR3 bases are TGTGCCAGCAGCTCACCCGGGACTAGCGGGGGAGAGACC. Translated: CASSSPGTSGGET. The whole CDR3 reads CASSSPGTSGGETQYF.